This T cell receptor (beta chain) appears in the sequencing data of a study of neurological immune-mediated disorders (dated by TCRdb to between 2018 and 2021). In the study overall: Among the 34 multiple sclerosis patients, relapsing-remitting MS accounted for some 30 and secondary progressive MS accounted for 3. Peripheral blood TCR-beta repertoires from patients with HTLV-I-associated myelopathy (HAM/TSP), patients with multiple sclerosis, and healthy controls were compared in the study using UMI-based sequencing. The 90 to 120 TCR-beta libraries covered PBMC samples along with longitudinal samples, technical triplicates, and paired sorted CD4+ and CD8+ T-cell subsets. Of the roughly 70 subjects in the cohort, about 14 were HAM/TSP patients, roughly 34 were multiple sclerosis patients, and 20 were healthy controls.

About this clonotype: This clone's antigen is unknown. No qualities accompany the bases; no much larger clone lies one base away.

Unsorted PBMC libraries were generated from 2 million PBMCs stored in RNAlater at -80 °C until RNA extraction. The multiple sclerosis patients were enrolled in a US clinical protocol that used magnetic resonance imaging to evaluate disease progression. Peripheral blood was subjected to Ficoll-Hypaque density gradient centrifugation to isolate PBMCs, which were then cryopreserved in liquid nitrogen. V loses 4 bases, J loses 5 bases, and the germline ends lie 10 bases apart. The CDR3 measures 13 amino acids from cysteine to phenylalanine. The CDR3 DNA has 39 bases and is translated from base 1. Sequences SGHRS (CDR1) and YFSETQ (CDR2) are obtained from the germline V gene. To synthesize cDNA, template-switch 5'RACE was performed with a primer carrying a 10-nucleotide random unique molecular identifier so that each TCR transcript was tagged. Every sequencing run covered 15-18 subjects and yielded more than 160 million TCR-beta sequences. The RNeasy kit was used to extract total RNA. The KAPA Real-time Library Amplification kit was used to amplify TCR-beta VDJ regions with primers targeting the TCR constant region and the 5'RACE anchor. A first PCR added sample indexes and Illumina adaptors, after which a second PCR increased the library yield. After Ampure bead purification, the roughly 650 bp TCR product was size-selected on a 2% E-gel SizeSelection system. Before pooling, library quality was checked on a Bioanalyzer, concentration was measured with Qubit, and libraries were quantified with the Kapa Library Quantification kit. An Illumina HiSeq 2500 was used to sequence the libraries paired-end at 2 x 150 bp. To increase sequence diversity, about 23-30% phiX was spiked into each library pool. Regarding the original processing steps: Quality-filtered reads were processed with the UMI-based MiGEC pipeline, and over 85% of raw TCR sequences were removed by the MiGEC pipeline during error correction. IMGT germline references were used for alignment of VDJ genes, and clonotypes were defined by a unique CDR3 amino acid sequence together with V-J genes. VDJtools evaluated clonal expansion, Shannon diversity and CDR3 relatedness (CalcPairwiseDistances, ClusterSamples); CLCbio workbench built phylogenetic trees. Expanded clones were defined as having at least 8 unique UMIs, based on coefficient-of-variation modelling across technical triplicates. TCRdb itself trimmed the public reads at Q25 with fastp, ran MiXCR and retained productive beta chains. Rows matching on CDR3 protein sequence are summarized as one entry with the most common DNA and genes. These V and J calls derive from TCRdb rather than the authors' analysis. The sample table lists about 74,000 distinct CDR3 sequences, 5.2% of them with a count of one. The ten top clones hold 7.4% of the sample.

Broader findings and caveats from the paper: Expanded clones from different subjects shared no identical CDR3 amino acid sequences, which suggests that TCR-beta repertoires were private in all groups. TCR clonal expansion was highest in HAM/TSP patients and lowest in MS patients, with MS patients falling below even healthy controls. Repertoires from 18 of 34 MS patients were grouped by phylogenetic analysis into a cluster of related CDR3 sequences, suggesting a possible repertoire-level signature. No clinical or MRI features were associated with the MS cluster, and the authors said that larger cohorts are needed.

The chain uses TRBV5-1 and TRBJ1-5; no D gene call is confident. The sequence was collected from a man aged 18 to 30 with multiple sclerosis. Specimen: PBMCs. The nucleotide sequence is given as TGCGCCAGCAGCCCCGAAACAGATCAGCCCCAGCATTTT. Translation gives CASSPETDQPQHF.